These 13 T cell receptor beta chains were all obtained from the same sample, sequenced in a study of T cell repertoires in cytomegalovirus infection. TCRdb recomputed calls from the reads with MiXCR, one row per CDR3 protein. Of 120,000 to 150,000 distinct CDR3 sequences listed, 5.5% to 8% are singletons. The sequencing input was PBMCs. The origin of the receptors is a human donor in good health (CMV status not recorded). Some clones in this sample may be carry-over from other donors' samples.

This sequence joins TRBV18 and TRBJ1-1, with a possible D match to TRBD1 (6 bases). The V gene's germline CDR1 is KGHSH and CDR2 LQKENI. The CDR3 contains 16 residues. Trimming cost V 4 bases and J 5 bases, with 20 bases left between them. The CDR3 reads CASSQQGNDDGTEAFF. The CDR3 DNA reads TGTGCCAGCTCACAACAGGGAAACGATGATGGGACTGAAGCTTTCTTT.

This clonotype appeared many times. This chain joins TRBV7-2 and TRBJ1-1, with D hard to call. CDR3 length equals 17 residues. Deletions cut 5 bases from V and 3 bases from J, with 22 bases between. Germline CDR1 reads SGHTA; CDR2 reads FQGNSA. CDR3 loop: CASSLGSQTYLDTEAFF. Written as DNA, the CDR3 is TGTGCCAGCAGCCTGGGGTCGCAAACGTACTTGGACACTGAAGCTTTCTTT.

This clonotype was seen at least ten times. CDR3: CASSLAGHEQYF. The CDR3, as DNA: TGTGCCAGCAGCTTAGCGGGCCACGAGCAGTACTTC. The chain couples TRBV7-2 to TRBJ2-7; D is unclear. The CDR3 has 12 residues. Germline CDR1 SGHTA, CDR2 FQGNSA. V lost 0 bases and J lost 5, with 5 bases in between.

This clonotype has a handful of counts. CDR3 in DNA: TGCAGTGCCCCAGATTCCCCGACCTACGAGCAGTACTTC. The encoded protein is CSAPDSPTYEQYF. The rearrangement links TRBV20-1 to TRBJ2-7; D remains unclear. Per the germline V gene, CDR1 is DFQATT and CDR2 is SNEGSKA (reference sequence). With 6 bases removed from V and 2 bases from J, the gap between germline ends came to 14 bases. The CDR3 extends over 13 amino acids.

Many counts were recorded for this clonotype. The chain carries TRBV29-1 and TRBJ2-1; no clear D. The V gene's germline CDR1 is SQVTM and CDR2 ANQGSEA. The CDR3 has 14 amino acids. V dropped 1 base and J dropped 8 bases, with 15 bases sitting between them. The chain's CDR3 is CSVEGGHLPHEQFF. The CDR3, as DNA: TGCAGCGTTGAAGGAGGCCACCTCCCCCATGAGCAGTTCTTC.

Details on this clonotype: A much larger clone differs by one base, so this may be a read error. The chain has TRBV5-6 and TRBJ2-7, with TRBD1 identical over 7 bases. The germline CDR1 and CDR2 sequences are SGHDT and YYEEEE. V trimming: 4 bases; J trimming: 3 bases; junction bases outside the gene matches: 10. This CDR3 spans 15 amino acids. The CDR3 region is CASSPSGTVFYEQYF. In nucleotides, the CDR3 is TGTGCCAGCAGCCCCTCTGGGACAGTGTTCTACGAGCAGTACTTC.

This clonotype has more than one count but fewer than ten. CDR3 DNA: TGTGCCAGCAGCCGTACGGGACAGGGGAACGTAGGCTATGGCTACACCTTC. Its protein product is CASSRTGQGNVGYGYTF. The chain recombines TRBV7-9 with TRBJ1-2; 10 bases line up with TRBD1. With 5 bases clipped from V and 4 bases from J, the junction kept 13 bases outside the gene matches. The CDR3 length is 17 residues. Germline lookup yields CDR1 SEHNR and CDR2 FQNEAQ (reference sequence).

This clonotype has a handful of counts. This sequence joins TRBV28 and TRBJ1-5, with 11 bases identical to TRBD1. The CDR3 is made up of 15 amino acids. The germline gives CDR1 MDHEN, CDR2 SYDVKM. V gave up 5 bases and J gave up 7 bases; unmatched junction bases: 7. The DNA of the CDR3 is TGTGCCAGCAGTAGGACAGGGGGCCGGGAACAGCCCCAGCATTTT. This gives the protein CASSRTGGREQPQHF.

This clonotype was detected ten times or more. V gene TRBV7-2 combines with J gene TRBJ1-4; 7 bases agree with TRBD1. V lost 5 bases, J lost 6 bases, and 6 bases stayed unmatched. The CDR3 runs to 14 residues. CDR1 and CDR2 from the germline V gene are SGHTA and FQGNSA. The CDR3 region has the DNA TGTGCCAGCAGCATCAGGGGGTTACATGAAAAACTGTTTTTT. It encodes CASSIRGLHEKLFF.

There are many counts of this clonotype. V and J are TRBV6-2 or TRBV6-3 and TRBJ2-3; 8 nucleotides line up with TRBD2. The junction had 4 bases not matched to a gene; V was cut back by 9 bases and J by 2 bases. The CDR3 has 13 amino acids. The V gene's germline CDR1 is MNHEY and CDR2 SVGEGT. In DNA, the CDR3 is TGTGCCAGTCAGCGGGGGACCACAGATACGCAGTATTTT. This encodes CASQRGTTDTQYF.

This clonotype was counted many times. The rearrangement uses TRBV6-5 and TRBJ1-2; D perhaps matches TRBD1 (5 bases). V lost 2 bases and J 7 bases, leaving 23 bases between the germline ends. The V gene's germline CDR1 is MNHEY and CDR2 SVGAGI. This CDR3 comprises 17 residues. The CDR3 here is CASSYTPPAWGTGGYTF. In DNA form, the CDR3 reads TGTGCCAGCAGTTACACCCCACCGGCTTGGGGGACTGGTGGCTACACCTTC.

The gene calls are TRBV15 and TRBJ1-4, with 7 bases lining up with TRBD1. This CDR3 is 14 amino acids long. The V gene's germline CDR1 is LNHNV and CDR2 YYDKDF (reference sequence). Trimming took 5 bases from V and 8 from J; bases not matched to a gene: 8. The CDR3 DNA reads as TGTGCCACCAGCTCCGACAGGGCGGCGGAAAAACTGTTTTTT. It specifies CATSSDRAAEKLFF.

The sample holds many counts of this clonotype. The genes are TRBV28 and TRBJ2-6; D is unclear. The CDR3 totals 14 residues. The germline V and J ends were trimmed by 6 bases and 1 base, with 7 bases remaining between them. Germline V lookup: CDR1 MDHEN, CDR2 SYDVKM. CDR3 in DNA: TGTGCCAGCAGCTTTGGTTCTGGGGCCAACGTCCTGACTTTC. This translates into CASSFGSGANVLTF. Drawing the rest from reference TRBV28 and TRBJ2-6, the complete variable domain is DVKVTQSSRYLVKRTGEKVFLECVQDMDHENMFWYRQDPGLGLRLIYFSYDVKMKEKGDIPEGYSVSREKKERFSLILESASTNQTSMYLCASSFGSGANVLTFGAGSRLTVL.